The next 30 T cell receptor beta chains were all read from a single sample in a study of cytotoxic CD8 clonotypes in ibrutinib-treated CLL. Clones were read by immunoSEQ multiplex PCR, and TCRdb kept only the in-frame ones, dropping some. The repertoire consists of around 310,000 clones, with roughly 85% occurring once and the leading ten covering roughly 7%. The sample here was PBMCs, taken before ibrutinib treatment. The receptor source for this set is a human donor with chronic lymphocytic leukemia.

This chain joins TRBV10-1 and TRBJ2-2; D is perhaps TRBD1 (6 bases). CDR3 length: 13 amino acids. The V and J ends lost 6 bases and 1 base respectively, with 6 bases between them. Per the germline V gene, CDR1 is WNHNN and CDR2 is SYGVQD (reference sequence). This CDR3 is CASRTGNTGELFF. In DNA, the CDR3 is TGCGCCAGCAGGACAGGGAACACCGGGGAGCTGTTTTTT.

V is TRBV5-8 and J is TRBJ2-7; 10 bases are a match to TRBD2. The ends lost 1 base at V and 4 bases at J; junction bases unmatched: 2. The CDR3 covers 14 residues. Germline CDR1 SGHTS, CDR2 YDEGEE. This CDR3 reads CASSLSSGRYEQYF. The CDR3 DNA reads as TGTGCCAGCAGCTTGAGTAGCGGGAGGTACGAGCAGTACTTC.

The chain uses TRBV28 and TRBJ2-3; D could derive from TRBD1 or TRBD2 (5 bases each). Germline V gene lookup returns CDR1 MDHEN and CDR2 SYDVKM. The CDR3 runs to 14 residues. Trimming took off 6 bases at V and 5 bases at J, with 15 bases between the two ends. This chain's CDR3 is CASRYIGTLDTQYF. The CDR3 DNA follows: TGTGCCAGCAGATACATCGGGACCCTAGATACGCAGTATTTT. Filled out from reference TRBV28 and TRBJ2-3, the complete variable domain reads DVKVTQSSRYLVKRTGEKVFLECVQDMDHENMFWYRQDPGLGLRLIYFSYDVKMKEKGDIPEGYSVSREKKERFSLILESASTNQTSMYLCASRYIGTLDTQYFGPGTRLTVL.

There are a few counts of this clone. In DNA form, the CDR3 reads TGTGCCAGTAGTATTGGTAGTGCGACGGGCACTGAAGCTTTCTTT. Protein sequence: CASSIGSATGTEAFF. The rearrangement uses TRBV19 and TRBJ1-1; no clear D. Germline V gene sequence: CDR1 LNHDA, CDR2 SQIVND (reference sequence). V lost 3 bases, J lost 4 bases, and 15 bases lay in between. The CDR3 consists of 15 residues.

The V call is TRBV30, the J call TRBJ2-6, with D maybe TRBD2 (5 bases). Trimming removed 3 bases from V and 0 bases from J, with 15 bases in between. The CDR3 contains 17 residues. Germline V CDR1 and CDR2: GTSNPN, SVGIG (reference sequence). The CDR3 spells CAWREQRNSSGANVLTF. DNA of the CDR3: TGTGCCTGGAGAGAACAGCGGAACTCCTCTGGGGCCAACGTCCTGACTTTC.

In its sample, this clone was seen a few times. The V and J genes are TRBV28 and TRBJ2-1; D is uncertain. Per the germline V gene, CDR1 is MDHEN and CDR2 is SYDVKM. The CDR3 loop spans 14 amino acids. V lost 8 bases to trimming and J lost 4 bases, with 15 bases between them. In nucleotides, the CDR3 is TGTGCCAGCTCCACCGACATAACGTACAATGAGCAGTTCTTC. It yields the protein CASSTDITYNEQFF.

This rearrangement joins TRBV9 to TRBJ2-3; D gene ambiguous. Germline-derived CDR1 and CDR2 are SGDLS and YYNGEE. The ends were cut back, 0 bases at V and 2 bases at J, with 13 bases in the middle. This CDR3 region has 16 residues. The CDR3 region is CASSVEVRLYTDTQYF. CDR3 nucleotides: TGTGCCAGCAGCGTAGAAGTCAGACTCTACACAGATACGCAGTATTTT. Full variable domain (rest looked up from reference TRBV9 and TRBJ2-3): DSGVTQTPKHLITATGQRVTLRCSPRSGDLSVYWYQQSLDQGLQFLIQYYNGEERAKGNILERFSAQQFPDLHSELNLSSLELGDSALYFCASSVEVRLYTDTQYFGPGTRLTVL.

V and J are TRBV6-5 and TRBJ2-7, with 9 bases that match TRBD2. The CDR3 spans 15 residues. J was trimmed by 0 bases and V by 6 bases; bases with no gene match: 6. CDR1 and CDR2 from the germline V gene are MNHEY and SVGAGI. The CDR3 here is CASSRLAVNSYEQYF. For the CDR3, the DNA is TGTGCCAGCAGCAGACTAGCGGTGAACTCCTACGAGCAGTACTTC.

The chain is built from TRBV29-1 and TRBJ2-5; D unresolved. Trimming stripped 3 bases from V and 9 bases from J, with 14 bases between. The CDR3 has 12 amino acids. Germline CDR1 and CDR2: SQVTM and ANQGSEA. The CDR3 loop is CSVEGLGEAQYF. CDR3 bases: TGCAGCGTTGAGGGGTTAGGAGAAGCCCAGTACTTC.

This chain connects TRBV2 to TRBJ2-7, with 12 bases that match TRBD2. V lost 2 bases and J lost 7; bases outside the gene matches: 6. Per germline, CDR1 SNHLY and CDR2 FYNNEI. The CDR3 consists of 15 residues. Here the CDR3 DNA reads TGTGCCAGCAGTGAACAGGGACTAGCGGGTAAAGAGCAGTACTTC. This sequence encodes CASSEQGLAGKEQYF.

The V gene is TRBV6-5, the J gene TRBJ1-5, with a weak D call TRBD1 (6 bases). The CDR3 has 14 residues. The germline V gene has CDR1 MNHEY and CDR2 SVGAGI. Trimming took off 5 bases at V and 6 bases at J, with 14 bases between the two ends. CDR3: CASSRTGMGQPQHF. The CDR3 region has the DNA TGTGCCAGCAGTCGTACAGGGATGGGTCAGCCCCAGCATTTT.

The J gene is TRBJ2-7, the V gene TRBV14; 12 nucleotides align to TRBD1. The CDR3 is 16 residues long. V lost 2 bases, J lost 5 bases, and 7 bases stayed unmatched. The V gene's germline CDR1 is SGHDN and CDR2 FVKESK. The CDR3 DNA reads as TGTGCCAGCAGCCAATCCCGGGACAGGGGGCAAAACGAGCAGTACTTC. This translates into CASSQSRDRGQNEQYF.

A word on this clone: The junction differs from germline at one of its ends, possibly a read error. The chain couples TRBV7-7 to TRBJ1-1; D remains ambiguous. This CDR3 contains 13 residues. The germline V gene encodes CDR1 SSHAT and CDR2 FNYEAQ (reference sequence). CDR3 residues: CASSSDRNTEAFF. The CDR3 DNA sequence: TGTGCTAGCAGCTCGGATCGGAACACTGAAGCTTTCTTT.

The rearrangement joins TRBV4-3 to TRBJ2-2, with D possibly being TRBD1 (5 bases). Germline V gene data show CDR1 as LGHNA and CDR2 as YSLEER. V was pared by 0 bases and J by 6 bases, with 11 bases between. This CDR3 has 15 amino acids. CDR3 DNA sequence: TGCGCCAGCAGCCAAGACGCAGGGTTCGCCGGGGAGCTGTTTTTT. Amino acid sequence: CASSQDAGFAGELFF.

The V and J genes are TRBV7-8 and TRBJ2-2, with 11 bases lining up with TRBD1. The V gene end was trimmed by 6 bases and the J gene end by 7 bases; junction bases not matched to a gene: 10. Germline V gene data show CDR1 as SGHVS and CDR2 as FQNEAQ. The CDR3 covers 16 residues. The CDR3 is CASSPGGQGVHGELFF. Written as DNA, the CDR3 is TGTGCCAGCAGTCCGGGGGGACAGGGGGTCCACGGGGAGCTGTTTTTT. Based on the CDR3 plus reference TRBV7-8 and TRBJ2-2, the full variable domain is GAGVSQSPRYKVAKRGQDVALRCDPISGHVSLFWYQQALGQGPEFLTYFQNEAQLDKSGLPSDRFFAERPEGSVSTLKIQRTQQEDSAVYLCASSPGGQGVHGELFFGEGSRLTVL.

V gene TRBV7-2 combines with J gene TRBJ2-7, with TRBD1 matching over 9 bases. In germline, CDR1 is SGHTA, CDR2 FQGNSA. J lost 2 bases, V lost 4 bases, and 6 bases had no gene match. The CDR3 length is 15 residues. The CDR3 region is CASSSRTGVPYEQYF. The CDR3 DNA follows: TGTGCCAGCAGCTCCAGGACAGGGGTCCCCTACGAGCAGTACTTC.

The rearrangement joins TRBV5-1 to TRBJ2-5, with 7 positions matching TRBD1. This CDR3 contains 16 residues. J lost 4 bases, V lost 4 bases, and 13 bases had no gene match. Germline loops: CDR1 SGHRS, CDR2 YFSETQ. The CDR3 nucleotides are TGCGCCAGCAGCCCAACCCCGTTGAGGGGGCGAGAGACCCAGTACTTC. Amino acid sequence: CASSPTPLRGRETQYF.

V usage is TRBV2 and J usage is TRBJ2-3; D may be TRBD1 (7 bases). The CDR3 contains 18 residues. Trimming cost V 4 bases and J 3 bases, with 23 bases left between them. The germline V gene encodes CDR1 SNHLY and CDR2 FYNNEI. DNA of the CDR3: TGTGCCAGCAGTGTCGGGAGCTTGACAGGGTGGATTACAGATACGCAGTATTTT. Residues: CASSVGSLTGWITDTQYF.

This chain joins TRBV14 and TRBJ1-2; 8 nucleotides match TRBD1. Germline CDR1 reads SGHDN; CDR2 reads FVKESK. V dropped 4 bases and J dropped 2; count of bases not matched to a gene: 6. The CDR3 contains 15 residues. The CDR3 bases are TGTGCCAGCAGCCTGACAGGGGCGTTGAACTATGGCTACACCTTC. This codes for CASSLTGALNYGYTF. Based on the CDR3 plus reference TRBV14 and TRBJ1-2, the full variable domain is EAGVTQFPSHSVIEKGQTVTLRCDPISGHDNLYWYRRVMGKEIKFLLHFVKESKQDESGMPNNRFLAERTGGTYSTLKVQPAELEDSGVYFCASSLTGALNYGYTFGSGTRLTVV.

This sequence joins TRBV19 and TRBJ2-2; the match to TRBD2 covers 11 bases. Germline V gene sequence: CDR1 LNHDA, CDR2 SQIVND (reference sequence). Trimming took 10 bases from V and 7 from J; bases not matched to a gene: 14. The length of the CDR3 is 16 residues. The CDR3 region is CATNPLAGVSVGELFF. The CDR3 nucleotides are TGTGCCACTAATCCACTAGCGGGAGTTTCGGTCGGGGAGCTGTTTTTT.

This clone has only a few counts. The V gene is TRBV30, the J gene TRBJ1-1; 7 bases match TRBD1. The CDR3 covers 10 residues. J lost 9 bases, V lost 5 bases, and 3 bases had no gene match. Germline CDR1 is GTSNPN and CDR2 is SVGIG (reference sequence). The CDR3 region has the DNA TGTGCCTGGGGGACAGCCAAAGCTTTCTTT. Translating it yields CAWGTAKAFF.

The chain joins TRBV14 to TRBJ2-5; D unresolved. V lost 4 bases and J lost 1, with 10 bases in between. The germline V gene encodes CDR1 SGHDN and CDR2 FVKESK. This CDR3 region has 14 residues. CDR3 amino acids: CASSRLRAQETQYF. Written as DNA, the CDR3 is TGTGCCAGCAGCCGACTCCGGGCCCAAGAGACCCAGTACTTC.

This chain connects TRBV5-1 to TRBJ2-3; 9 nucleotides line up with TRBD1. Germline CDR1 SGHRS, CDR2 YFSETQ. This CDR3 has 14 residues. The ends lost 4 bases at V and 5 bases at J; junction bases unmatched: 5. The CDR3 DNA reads TGCGCCAGCAGCCCCGGGACAGGGTTAGATACGCAGTATTTT. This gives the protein CASSPGTGLDTQYF.

The DNA of the CDR3 is TGTGCCAGCAGGTTGTCGACAGGGGGTTATGGCTACACCTTC. This encodes CASRLSTGGYGYTF. The rearrangement uses TRBV2 and TRBJ1-2, with 9 bases identical to TRBD1. The CDR3 contains 14 residues. Trimming removed 6 bases from V and 5 bases from J; junction bases left unmatched: 7. Germline V gene data show CDR1 as SNHLY and CDR2 as FYNNEI.

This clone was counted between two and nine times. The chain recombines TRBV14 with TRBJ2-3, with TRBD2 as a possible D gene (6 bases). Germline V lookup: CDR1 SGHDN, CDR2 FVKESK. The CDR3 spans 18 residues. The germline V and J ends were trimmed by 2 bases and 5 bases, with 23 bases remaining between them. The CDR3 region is CASSQRALTGGLRDTQYF. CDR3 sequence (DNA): TGTGCCAGCAGCCAAAGAGCGCTAACTGGGGGGTTACGAGATACGCAGTATTTT.

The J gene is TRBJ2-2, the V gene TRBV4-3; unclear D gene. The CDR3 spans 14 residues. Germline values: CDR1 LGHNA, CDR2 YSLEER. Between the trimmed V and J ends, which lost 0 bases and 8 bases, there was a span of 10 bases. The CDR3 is CASSQEPGPGELFF. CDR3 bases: TGCGCCAGCAGCCAAGAGCCGGGCCCGGGGGAGCTGTTTTTT.

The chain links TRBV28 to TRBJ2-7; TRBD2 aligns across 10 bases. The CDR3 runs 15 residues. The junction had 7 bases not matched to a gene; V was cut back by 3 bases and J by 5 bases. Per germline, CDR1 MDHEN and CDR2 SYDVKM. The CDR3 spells CASSFLLAGADEQYF. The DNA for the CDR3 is TGTGCCAGCAGTTTTTTGCTAGCGGGAGCTGACGAGCAGTACTTC.

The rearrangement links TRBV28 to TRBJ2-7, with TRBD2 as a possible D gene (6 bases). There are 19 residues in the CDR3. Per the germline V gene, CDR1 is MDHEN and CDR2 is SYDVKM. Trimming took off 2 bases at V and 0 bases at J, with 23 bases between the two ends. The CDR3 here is CASSLNGRREVGGSYEQYF. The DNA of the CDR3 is TGTGCCAGCAGTTTAAATGGTCGGAGGGAGGTAGGTGGCTCCTACGAGCAGTACTTC.

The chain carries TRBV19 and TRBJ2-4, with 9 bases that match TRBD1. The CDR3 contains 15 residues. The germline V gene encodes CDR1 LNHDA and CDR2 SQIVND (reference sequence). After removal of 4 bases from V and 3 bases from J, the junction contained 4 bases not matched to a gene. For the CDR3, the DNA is TGTGCCAGTAGTAAGACAGGGGGACTCAAAAACATTCAGTACTTC. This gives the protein CASSKTGGLKNIQYF. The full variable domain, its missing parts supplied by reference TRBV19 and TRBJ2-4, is DGGITQSPKYLFRKEGQNVTLSCEQNLNHDAMYWYRQDPGQGLRLIYYSQIVNDFQKGDIAEGYSVSREKKESFPLTVTSAQKNPTAFYLCASSKTGGLKNIQYFGAGTRLSVL.

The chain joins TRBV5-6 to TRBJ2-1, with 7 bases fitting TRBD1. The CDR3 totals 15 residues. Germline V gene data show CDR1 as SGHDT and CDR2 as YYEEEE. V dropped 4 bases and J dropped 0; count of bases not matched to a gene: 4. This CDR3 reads CASSGDRISYNEQFF. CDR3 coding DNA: TGTGCCAGCAGCGGGGACAGAATCTCCTACAATGAGCAGTTCTTC.